This TCR beta chain was captured in a study of technical replicates of blood from several donors. Assay: immunoSEQ multiplex PCR; the TCRdb copy retains only in-frame clones and omits some. The data contain 74,000 or so clones, 85% to 95% of them singletons. Germline V gene sequence: CDR1 LGHNA, CDR2 YNFKEQ. CDR3 size: 15 residues. The V end lost 0 bases, the J end lost 4 bases, and 9 bases lay between the germline ends. This TCR derives from a human donor in good health. The chain has TRBV4-2 and TRBJ1-4, with TRBD1 as a possible D gene (6 bases). The sequenced material came from T cells isolated from PBMCs. The CDR3 sequence is CASSQEGGYNEKLFF. The CDR3 region has the DNA TGTGCCAGCAGCCAAGAAGGGGGTTATAATGAAAAACTGTTTTTT.